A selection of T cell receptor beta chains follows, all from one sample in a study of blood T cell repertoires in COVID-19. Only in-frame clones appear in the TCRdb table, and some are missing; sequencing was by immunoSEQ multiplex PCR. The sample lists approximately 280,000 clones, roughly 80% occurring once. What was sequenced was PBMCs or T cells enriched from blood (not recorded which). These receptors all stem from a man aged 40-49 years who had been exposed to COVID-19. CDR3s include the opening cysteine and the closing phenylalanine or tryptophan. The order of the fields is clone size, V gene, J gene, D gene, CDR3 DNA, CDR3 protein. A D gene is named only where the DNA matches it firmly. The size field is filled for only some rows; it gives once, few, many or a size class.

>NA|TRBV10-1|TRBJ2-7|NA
TGCGCCAGCAGTGAGCGGTGGCAGGGCGGCGAGCAGTACTTC
CASSERWQGGEQYF
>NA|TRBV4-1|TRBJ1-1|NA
TGCGCCAGCAGCCAGTGGAGGAACACTGAAGCTTTCTTT
CASSQWRNTEAFF
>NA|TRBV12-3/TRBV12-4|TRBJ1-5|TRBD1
TGTGCCAGCAGCGGACAGGAGGATCAGCCCCAGCATTTT
CASSGQEDQPQHF
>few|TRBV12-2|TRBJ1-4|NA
TGTGCAAGTCGCCCTCAACAGGGGGCGAATGAAAAACTGTTTTTT
CASRPQQGANEKLFF
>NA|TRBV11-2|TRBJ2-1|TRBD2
TGTGCCAGCAGCTTATCTGGGACTAGCGGGCCCACAGGTGAGCAGTTCTTC
CASSLSGTSGPTGEQFF
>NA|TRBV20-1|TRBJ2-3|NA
TGCAGTGCTAGTGCTAGCACAGATACGCAGTATTTT
CSASASTDTQYF
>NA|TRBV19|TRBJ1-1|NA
TGTGCCAGTCGACGGGGCGGGGCGGCTGAAGCTTTCTTT
CASRRGGAAEAFF
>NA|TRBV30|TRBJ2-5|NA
TGTGCCTGGAGTGCCCCCCCACACGAGACCCAGTACTTC
CAWSAPPHETQYF
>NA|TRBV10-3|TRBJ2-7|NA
TGTGCCATCAGTGAGCTGAGGAAAGACTACGAGCAGTACTTC
CAISELRKDYEQYF
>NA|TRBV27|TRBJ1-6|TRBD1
TGTGCCAGCAGTTCGCTCACAGGGGGCTCCTATAATTCACCCCTCCACTTT
CASSSLTGGSYNSPLHF
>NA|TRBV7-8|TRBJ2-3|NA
TGTGCCAGCAGCTTAGGCTCGCGGATCGCGCAGTATTTT
CASSLGSRIAQYF
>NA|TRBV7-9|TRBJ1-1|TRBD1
TGTGCCAGCAGCACCAGCGAGGTACAGGGGAAAATGAACACTGAAGCTTTCTTT
CASSTSEVQGKMNTEAFF